This T cell receptor beta chain was recorded in a study of beta chain features in type 1 diabetes. On this clone itself: Its antigen is not identified.

Isolated RNA was reverse transcribed in full, so expressed TCRB transcripts were sequenced. The method was immunoSEQ multiplex PCR; TCRdb's version includes in-frame clones alone and lacks a portion of them. Of about 40,000 clones detected, about 64% appear once; the ten largest clones hold around 2%. Every donor provided one heparinised blood draw, which averaged roughly 120 mL. Central memory, naive, regulatory and stem cell-like memory CD4+ cells were sorted by CD45RO/CCR7/CD25/CD127/CD95/CD27. General observations from the study: Across patients, naive, central memory and Treg TCRB repertoires exhibited apparently greater similarity than was observed across healthy donors. These data did not resolve whether HLA type affects TCRB rearrangement.

Sequencing was carried out using Tregs from blood. The clonotype originates from a woman aged 25 to 45 in good health.

The CDR3 loop reads CASSPGGSFYEQYF. The DNA for the CDR3 is TGCGCCAGCAGCCCGGGGGGCAGTTTCTACGAGCAGTACTTC. This sequence joins TRBV5-1 and TRBJ2-5, with D tentatively TRBD2 (7 bases). The J call may be in error: the DNA end matches TRBJ2-7 better. The CDR3 is 14 residues long. The germline V gene has CDR1 SGHRS and CDR2 YFSETQ.